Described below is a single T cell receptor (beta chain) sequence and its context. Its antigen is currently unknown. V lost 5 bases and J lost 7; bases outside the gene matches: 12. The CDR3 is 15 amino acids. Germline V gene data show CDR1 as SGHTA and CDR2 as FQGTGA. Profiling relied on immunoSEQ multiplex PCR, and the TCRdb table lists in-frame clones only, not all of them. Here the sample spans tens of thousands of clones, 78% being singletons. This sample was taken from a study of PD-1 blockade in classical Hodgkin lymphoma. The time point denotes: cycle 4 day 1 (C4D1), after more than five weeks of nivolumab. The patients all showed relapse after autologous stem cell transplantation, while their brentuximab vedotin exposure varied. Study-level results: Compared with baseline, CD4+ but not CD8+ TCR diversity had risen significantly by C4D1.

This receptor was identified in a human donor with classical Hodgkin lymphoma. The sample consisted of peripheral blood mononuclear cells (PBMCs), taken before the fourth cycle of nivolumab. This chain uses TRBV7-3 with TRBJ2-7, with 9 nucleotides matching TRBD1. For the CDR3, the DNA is TGTGCCAGCAGCGAGACCGGGACAGGGATCAGTGAGCAGTACTTC. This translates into CASSETGTGISEQYF.